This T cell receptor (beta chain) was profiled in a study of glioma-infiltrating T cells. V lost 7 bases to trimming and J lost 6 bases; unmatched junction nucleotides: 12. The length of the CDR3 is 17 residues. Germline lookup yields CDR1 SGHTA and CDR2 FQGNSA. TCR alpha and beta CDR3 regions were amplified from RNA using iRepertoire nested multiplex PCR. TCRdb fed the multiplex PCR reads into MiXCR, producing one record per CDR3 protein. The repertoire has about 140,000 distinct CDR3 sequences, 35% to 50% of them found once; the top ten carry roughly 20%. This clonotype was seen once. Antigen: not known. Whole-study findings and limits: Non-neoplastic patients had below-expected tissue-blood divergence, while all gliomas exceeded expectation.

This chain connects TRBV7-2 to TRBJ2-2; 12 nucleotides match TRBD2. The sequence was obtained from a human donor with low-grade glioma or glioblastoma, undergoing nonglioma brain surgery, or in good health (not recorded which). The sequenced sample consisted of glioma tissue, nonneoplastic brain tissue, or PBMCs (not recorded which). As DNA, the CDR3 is TGTGCCAGCACTCAACTAGCGGGGGGCTCGATGGCCGGGGAGCTGTTTTTT. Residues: CASTQLAGGSMAGELFF.